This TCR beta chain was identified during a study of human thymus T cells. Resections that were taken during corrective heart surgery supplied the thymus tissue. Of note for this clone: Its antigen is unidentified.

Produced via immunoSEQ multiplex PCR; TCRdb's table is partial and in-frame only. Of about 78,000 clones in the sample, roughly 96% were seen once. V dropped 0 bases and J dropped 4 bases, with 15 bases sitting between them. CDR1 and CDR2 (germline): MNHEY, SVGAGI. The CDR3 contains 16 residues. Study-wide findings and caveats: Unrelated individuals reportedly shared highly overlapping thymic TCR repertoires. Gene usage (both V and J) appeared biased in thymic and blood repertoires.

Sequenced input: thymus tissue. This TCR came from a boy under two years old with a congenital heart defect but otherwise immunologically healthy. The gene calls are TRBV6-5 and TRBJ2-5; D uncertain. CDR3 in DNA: TGTGCCAGCAGTTACTCTCCACAGAGAATCGGAGAGACCCAGTACTTC. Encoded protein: CASSYSPQRIGETQYF.